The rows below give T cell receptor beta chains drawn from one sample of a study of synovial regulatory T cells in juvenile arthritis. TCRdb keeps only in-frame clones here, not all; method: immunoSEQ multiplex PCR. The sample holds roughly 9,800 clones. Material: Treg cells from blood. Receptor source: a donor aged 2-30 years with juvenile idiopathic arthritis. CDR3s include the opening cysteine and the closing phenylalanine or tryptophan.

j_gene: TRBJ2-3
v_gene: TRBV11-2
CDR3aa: CASSYSGRRDTDTQYF

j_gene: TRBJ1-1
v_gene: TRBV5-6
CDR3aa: CASSLAGQGDTEAFF

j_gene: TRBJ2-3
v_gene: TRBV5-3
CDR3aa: CARSPAKRGYSTDTQYF

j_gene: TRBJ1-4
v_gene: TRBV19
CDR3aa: CASRLRQGYARNEKLFF

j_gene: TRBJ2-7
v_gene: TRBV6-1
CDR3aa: CASSAYRQGTVREQYF

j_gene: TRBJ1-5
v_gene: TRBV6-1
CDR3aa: CASMSRQPQHF

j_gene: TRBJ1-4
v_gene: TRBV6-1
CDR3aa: CASSEMGQKLFF

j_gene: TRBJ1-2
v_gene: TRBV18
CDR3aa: CASSPHNNYGYTF

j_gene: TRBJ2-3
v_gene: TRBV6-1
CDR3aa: CASGRTVDTQYF

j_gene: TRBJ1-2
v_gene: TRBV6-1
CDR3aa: CASRGQGIDGYTF

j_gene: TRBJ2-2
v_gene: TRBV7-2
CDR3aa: CASSFSAGELFF

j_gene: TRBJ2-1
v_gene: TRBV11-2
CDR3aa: CASSLWVGGPYNEQFF

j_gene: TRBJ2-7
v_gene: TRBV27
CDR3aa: CASSRASGIYEQYF

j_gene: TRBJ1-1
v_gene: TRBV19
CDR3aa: CASSSRNTEAFF

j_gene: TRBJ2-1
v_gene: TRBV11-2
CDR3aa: CASSLSAGYNEQFF

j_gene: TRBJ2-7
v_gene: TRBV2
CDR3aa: CASSGTRTGKYF

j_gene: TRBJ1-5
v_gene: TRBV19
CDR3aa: CASSIGNDRQPQHF

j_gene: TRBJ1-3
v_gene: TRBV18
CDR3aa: CASSPGTERSGNTIYF

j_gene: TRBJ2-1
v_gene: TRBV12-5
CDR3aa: CASGLVLSGRYNEQFF

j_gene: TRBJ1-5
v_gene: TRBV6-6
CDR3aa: CASSHRQVNQPQHF

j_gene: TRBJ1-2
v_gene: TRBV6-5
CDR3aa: CASSPQGTGYTF

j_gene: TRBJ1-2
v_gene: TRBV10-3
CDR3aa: CAISESGYGYTF

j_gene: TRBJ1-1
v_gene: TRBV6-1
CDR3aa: CASDGGLRSTEAFF

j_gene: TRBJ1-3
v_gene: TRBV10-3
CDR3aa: CAISPDGSGNTIYF

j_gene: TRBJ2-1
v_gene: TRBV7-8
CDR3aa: CASSLGWGDEQFF

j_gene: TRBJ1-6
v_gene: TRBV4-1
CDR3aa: CASSLGQGVLGPLHF

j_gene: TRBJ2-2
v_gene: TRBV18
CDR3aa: CASSPYQINTGELFF

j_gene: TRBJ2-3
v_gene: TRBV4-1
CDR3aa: CASSSGRINTDTQYF

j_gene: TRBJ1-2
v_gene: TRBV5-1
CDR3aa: CASSWSGDGYTF

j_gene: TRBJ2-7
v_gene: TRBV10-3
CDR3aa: CAIRGLVWRGQYEQYF

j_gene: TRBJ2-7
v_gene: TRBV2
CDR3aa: CASRDLIYEQYF

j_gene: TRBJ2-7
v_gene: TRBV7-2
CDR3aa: CASSRLGDGYEQYF

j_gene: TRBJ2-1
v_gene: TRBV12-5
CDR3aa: CASGLVVGLGGNEQFF

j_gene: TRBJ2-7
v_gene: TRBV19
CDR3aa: CASATPGGLPYEQYF

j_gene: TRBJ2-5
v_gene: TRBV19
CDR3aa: CASSIVPGRGQETQYF

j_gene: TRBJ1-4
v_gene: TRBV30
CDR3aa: CAWSPPGTWEKLFF

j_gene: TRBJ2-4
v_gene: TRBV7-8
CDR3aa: CASSRAGLAENIQYF

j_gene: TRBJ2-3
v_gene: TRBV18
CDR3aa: CASSSKRESLVNLPTDTQYF

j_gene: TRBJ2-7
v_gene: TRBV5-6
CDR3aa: CASSLSPFGSVPYEQYF

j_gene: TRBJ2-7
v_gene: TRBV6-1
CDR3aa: CASSLDGPPYEQYF

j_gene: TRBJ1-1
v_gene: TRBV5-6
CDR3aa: CASSLVDRQNTEAFF

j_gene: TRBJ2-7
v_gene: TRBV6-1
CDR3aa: CASSELQGRIYEQYF